A single sample is the source of the 3 T cell receptor beta chains below, sequenced in a study of post-analysis software for immune sequencing data. Study-wide results and caveats: TRBV5-6, TRBV5-1 and TRBV20-1 were among five TRBV segments more frequent in patients than controls.

Incorporated into the TCR beta cDNA libraries were unique molecular identifiers, which served to reduce PCR and sequencing biases. TCRdb fed the PCR reads into MiXCR, producing one record per CDR3 protein. Seen here are 450,000 to 650,000 distinct CDR3 sequences, 44% observed once, and the top ten hold about 1.8%. These receptors' targets are unknown. The source material was blood. The receptors come from a girl aged 5 to 17 with multiple sclerosis.

The V and J genes are TRBV12-3 or TRBV12-4 and TRBJ2-5; unclear D gene. The J call is in doubt because the DNA end fits TRBJ2-7 better. This CDR3 region has 13 residues. The CDR3 DNA sequence: TGTGCCAGCAGCCTAGGATGGAGAAACGAGCAGTACTTC. Translated: CASSLGWRNEQYF.

The CDR3 nucleotides are TGTGCCATCAGCCACCCCAGGGGGAGGGAAGATACGCAGTATTTT. Its protein is CAISHPRGREDTQYF. The V call is TRBV10-3, the J call TRBJ2-3, with D perhaps matching TRBD1 or TRBD2 (7 bases each). Germline V lookup: CDR1 ENHRY, CDR2 SYGVKD. V was trimmed by 6 bases and J by 5 bases, leaving 18 bases between them. The CDR3 length is 15 residues.

This clonotype was picked up a small number of times. The chain has TRBV20-1 and TRBJ2-7; D may match TRBD1 or TRBD2 (6 bases each). The germline CDR1 and CDR2 sequences are DFQATT and SNEGSKA (reference sequence). The CDR3 totals 15 residues. Between the trimmed V and J ends, which lost 6 bases and 2 bases, there was a span of 20 bases. Here the CDR3 DNA reads TGCAGTGCAAGGGGGGATCCGGATGGGGCCTACGAGCAGTACTTC. This gives the protein CSARGDPDGAYEQYF.